This passage covers 19 T cell receptor beta chains from one sample sequenced in a study of tumor and adjacent non-tumor tissue in lung cancer. This sample's RNA came from whole unsorted tissue. A modified ARM-PCR protocol with three rounds of nested PCR amplified TCRbeta. Each CDR3 protein is one row after TCRdb ran MiXCR on the multiplex PCR reads. Of roughly 120,000 distinct CDR3 sequences in the sample, 75% were seen once. Sequenced material: lung tumor tissue. The receptors were sampled from an older woman with non-small cell lung cancer.

Comments on this clonotype: Possible read error: a much larger clone is one base away. This rearrangement joins TRBV6-1 to TRBJ1-2; D perhaps matches TRBD1 (5 bases). Germline CDR1 MNHNS, CDR2 SASEGT. CDR3 size: 16 residues. CDR3 sequence (DNA): TGTGCCAACAGTGAAGTTGGGTCGAGGGGCGACTATGGCTACACCTTC. Translated, it gives CANSEVGSRGDYGYTF.

With regard to this clonotype: Possible read error: a much larger clone is one base away. The chain is built from TRBV20-1 and TRBJ2-1, with no clear D. CDR3 length equals 15 residues. Trimming shortened V by 6 bases and J by 5 bases, and 20 bases separated the two germline ends. Germline loops: CDR1 DFQATT, CDR2 SNEGSKA (reference sequence). The CDR3 bases are TGCAGTGCACCAAAGAGTCAGTCTATGAACAATGAGCAGTTCTTC. Its protein product is CSAPKSQSMNNEQFF.

Points on this clonotype: The junction departs from the called germline gene at one end, perhaps through a read error. The chain uses TRBV5-1 and TRBJ2-2; the D gene could be TRBD1 or TRBD2 (5 bases each). The CDR3 loop spans 17 amino acids. CDR1 and CDR2 (germline): SGHRS, YFSETQ. Here the CDR3 reads CASSIFAQGVETGKLFF. DNA for the CDR3: TGCGCCAGCAGCATTTTCGCGCAGGGCGTAGAAACCGGGAAGCTGTTTTTT.

Here the CDR3 DNA reads TGTGCCAGCAGCCGGACCGACGTCTCCGGGGGTTACACCTTC. The encoded protein is CASSRTDVSGGYTF. V is TRBV28 and J is TRBJ1-2; D possibly corresponds to TRBD1 (5 bases). CDR3 length equals 14 residues. The germline gives CDR1 MDHEN, CDR2 SYDVKM. V gave up 6 bases and J gave up 11 bases, with 22 bases separating them.

In regard to this clonotype: At one boundary the junction diverges from the germline segment, which might be a read error. The V call is TRBV28, the J call TRBJ2-5; TRBD2 aligns across 8 bases. Germline CDR1 is MDHEN and CDR2 is SYDVKM. This CDR3 has 15 amino acids. CDR3 residues: CASSRISGGEESQYF. The CDR3 DNA is TGTGCCAGCAGCCGAATAAGCGGGGGCGAAGAGAGCCAGTACTTC. The full variable domain, with the rest looked up from reference TRBV28 and TRBJ2-5, is DVKVTQSSRYLVKRTGEKVFLECVQDMDHENMFWYRQDPGLGLRLIYFSYDVKMKEKGDIPEGYSVSREKKERFSLILESASTNQTSMYLCASSRISGGEESQYFGPGTRLLVL.

Details on this clonotype: This clone may be a read error of a much larger clone one base away. The chain employs TRBV13 and TRBJ2-1, with no clear D. With 5 bases removed from V and 0 bases from J, the gap between germline ends came to 11 bases. The germline gives CDR1 PRHDT, CDR2 FYEKMQ (reference sequence). The CDR3 is made up of 15 amino acids. For the CDR3, the DNA is TGTGCCAGCAGCCCCCCAGCGAGCTCCTACAATGAGCAGTTCTTC. It encodes CASSPPASSYNEQFF.

The rearrangement links TRBV6-6 to TRBJ2-1; 7 nucleotides match TRBD2. Germline CDR1 is MNHNY and CDR2 is SVGAGI (reference sequence). This CDR3 has 15 residues. With V trimmed by 6 bases and J by 2 bases, 7 bases remained unmatched. The CDR3 nucleotides read TGTGCCAGCAGCCTGGGGGGGAGTCCCTACAATGAGCAGTTCTTC. Translating it yields CASSLGGSPYNEQFF.

A word on this clonotype: Likely a read error: the CDR3 ends without its conserved phenylalanine or tryptophan. The DNA is left out, because the CDR3 cannot be placed on it with certainty; the CDR3 is given as TCRdb lists it. CDR3 region: CASSYSRAGHRPQHL. The chain combines TRBV6-2 or TRBV6-3 with TRBJ1-5. The CDR3 adds up to 15 amino acids, both ends counted. The germline CDR1 and CDR2 sequences are MNHEY and SVGEGT.

A note on this clonotype: One junction end does not reproduce the germline sequence, and a read error may be involved. The chain employs TRBV11-2 and TRBJ1-2, with D possibly matching TRBD1 (5 bases). Germline CDR1 reads SGHAT; CDR2 reads FQNNGV. This CDR3 contains 14 residues. CDR3 sequence reads: CASSVERGYYDYTF. In DNA, the CDR3 is TGTGCCAGCAGCGTGGAGAGGGGCTATTATGACTACACCTTC. Drawing the rest from reference TRBV11-2 and TRBJ1-2, the complete variable domain is EAGVAQSPRYKIIEKRQSVAFWCNPISGHATLYWYQQILGQGPKLLIQFQNNGVVDDSQLPKDRFSAERLKGVDSTLKIQPAKLEDSAVYLCASSVERGYYDYTFGSGTRLTVV.

The chain combines TRBV20-1 with TRBJ2-3; D possibly corresponds to TRBD2 (5 bases). V was shortened by 2 bases and J by 2 bases, with 14 bases between the two germline ends. In germline, CDR1 is DFQATT, CDR2 SNEGSKA (reference sequence). The CDR3 loop spans 15 amino acids. The CDR3 is CSARPLRGYTDTQYF. CDR3 in DNA: TGCAGTGCTAGACCCCTGAGAGGGTACACAGATACGCAGTATTTT.

Comments on this clonotype: Its ends do not fully match the called genes, so a read error is possible. The chain recombines TRBV4-2 with TRBJ2-1, with TRBD2 matching over 14 bases. The germline V gene has CDR1 LGHNA and CDR2 YNFKEQ. The CDR3 runs 18 residues. CDR3 loop: CASSQELSSGTSGSEQFF. DNA of the CDR3: TGTGCTAGCAGCCAAGAATTGTCCTCCGGGACTAGCGGGAGTGAGCAGTTCTTC.

Regarding this clonotype: A read error may be the cause here, since a much bigger clone is one base away. The gene calls are TRBV6-2 or TRBV6-3 and TRBJ2-5, with D maybe TRBD2 (6 bases). This CDR3 contains 15 residues. The germline V gene has CDR1 MNHEY and CDR2 SVGEGT. The CDR3 DNA is TGTGCCATCAGTTACGCGACGGGAGAACAAGAGACCCAGTACTTC. Translating gives CAISYATGEQETQYF.

The chain uses TRBV11-1 and TRBJ1-1; no clear D gene. Per the germline V gene, CDR1 is SGHAT and CDR2 is FQDESV (reference sequence). Trimming removed 1 base from V and 13 bases from J, with 19 bases in between. The CDR3 sequence is 14 residues long. This CDR3 is CASSLGRGNTDVFF. CDR3 sequence (DNA): TGTGCCAGCAGCTTAGGACGGGGAAACACTGATGTTTTCTTT.

As concerns this clonotype: One end of the junction fails to match germline, which may point to a read error. The V and J genes are TRBV4-1 and TRBJ2-1; 7 bases match TRBD1. This CDR3 comprises 18 residues. The V gene's germline CDR1 is MGHRA and CDR2 YSYEKL. The CDR3 nucleotides are TGCGTCAGCATCCAAGATCGTTCGGGACAGAGAACCTACAATGAGCACTTCTTC. Its translation is CVSIQDRSGQRTYNEHFF.

Points on this clonotype: The final CDR3 position lacks the conserved phenylalanine or tryptophan, pointing to a likely read error. The limits of the CDR3 on the DNA are not certain, so only TCRdb's listed CDR3 is given. The chain uses TRBV29-1 and TRBJ1-2; the D call of TRBD1 is as the table states it, not checked on the DNA. The CDR3 comprises 14 residues, both ends counted. Germline V gene lookup returns CDR1 SQVTM and CDR2 ANQGSEA. The CDR3 reads CSASPTGVKGGYTS.

On this clonotype itself: The junction and the germline gene differ at one end; a read error may be behind it. This sequence joins TRBV6-2 or TRBV6-3 and TRBJ1-2; no definite D call. Germline-derived CDR1 and CDR2 are MNHEY and SVGEGT. The CDR3 is 17 amino acids. This CDR3 is CANSYSKFRYGHHGYTF. CDR3 coding DNA: TGTGCCAACAGTTACTCGAAATTCCGATACGGGCACCATGGCTACACCTTC.

This clonotype has only a few counts. A read error may be the cause here, since a much bigger clone is one base away. The gene calls are TRBV5-5 and TRBJ1-2; the D is unclear. Per the germline V gene, CDR1 is SGHKS and CDR2 is YYEKEE (reference sequence). V lost 3 bases, J lost 4 bases, and 10 bases lay in between. The CDR3 is 13 amino acids. The CDR3 DNA follows: TGTGCCAGCAGCTCAGTGACAATCTATGGCTACACCTTC. Translating it yields CASSSVTIYGYTF.

A word on this clonotype: At one of its ends the junction is not consistent with the germline gene, which may arise from a read error. The chain couples TRBV5-1 to TRBJ1-4, with no clear D. This CDR3 has 13 residues. Per germline, CDR1 SGHRS and CDR2 YFSETQ. In DNA form, the CDR3 reads TGCGTCAGCAGTTTGAGGTTAGATGAAAAACTGTTTTTT. Residues: CVSSLRLDEKLFF.

The rearrangement uses TRBV6-5 and TRBJ2-7; possibly TRBD1 or TRBD2 for D (5 bases each). Germline V gene data show CDR1 as MNHEY and CDR2 as SVGAGI. The CDR3 covers 13 residues. V was shortened by 9 bases and J by 6 bases, with 18 bases between the two germline ends. CDR3 residues: CASSVPGRFEQYF. The CDR3 DNA sequence: TGTGCCAGTAGTGTTCCGGGACGCTTCGAGCAGTACTTC.